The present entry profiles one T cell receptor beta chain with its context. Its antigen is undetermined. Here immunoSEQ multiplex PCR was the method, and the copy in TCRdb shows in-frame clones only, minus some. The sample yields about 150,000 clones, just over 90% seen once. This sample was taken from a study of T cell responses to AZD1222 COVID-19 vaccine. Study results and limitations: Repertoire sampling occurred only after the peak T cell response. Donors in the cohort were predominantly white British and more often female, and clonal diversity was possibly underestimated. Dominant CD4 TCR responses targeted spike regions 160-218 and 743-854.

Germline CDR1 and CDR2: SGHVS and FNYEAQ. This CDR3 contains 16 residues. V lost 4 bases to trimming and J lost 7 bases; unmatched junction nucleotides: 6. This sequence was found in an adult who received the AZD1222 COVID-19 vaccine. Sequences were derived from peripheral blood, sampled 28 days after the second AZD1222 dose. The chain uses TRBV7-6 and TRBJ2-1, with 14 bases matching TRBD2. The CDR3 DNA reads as TGTGCCAGCAGCTCCTTGGGGACTAGCGGGAGTAATGAGCAGTTCTTC. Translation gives CASSSLGTSGSNEQFF.